The 11 T cell receptor beta chains below all came from one sample that was sequenced in a study of cytomegalovirus exposure and HLA in healthy donors. Primers included in the PCR were 60 Vbeta and 13 Jbeta primers. Sequencing was performed with immunoSEQ multiplex PCR; in TCRdb, only in-frame clones are kept and a portion is missing. The sample lists 110,000 to 150,000 clones; 82% were seen once. Sequenced input: PBMCs. These receptors were collected from a woman between 55 and 75 years old in good health and CMV-seropositive.

The chain uses TRBV11-2 and TRBJ1-1, with 8 nucleotides matching TRBD1. Germline CDR1 and CDR2: SGHAT and FQNNGV. After removal of 4 bases from V and 5 bases from J, the junction contained 12 bases not matched to a gene. The CDR3 is 16 residues long. The CDR3 loop reads CASSSLRQGSWTEAFF. The CDR3, as DNA: TGTGCCAGCAGCTCTCTCCGACAGGGGAGTTGGACTGAAGCTTTCTTT.

The chain uses TRBV7-9 and TRBJ1-2; 8 bases align to TRBD1. J gave up 4 bases and V 3 bases, and 13 bases lay outside the gene matches. Germline assignment: CDR1 SEHNR and CDR2 FQNEAQ (reference sequence). The CDR3 loop spans 17 amino acids. The CDR3 loop reads CASSFGDRGRLGYGYTF. DNA of the CDR3: TGTGCCAGCAGCTTCGGAGACAGGGGCCGTTTAGGCTATGGCTACACCTTC.

The chain employs TRBV7-9 and TRBJ1-2; D uncertain. This CDR3 spans 13 amino acids. V lost 5 bases and J lost 3, with 10 bases in between. Germline-derived CDR1 and CDR2 are SEHNR and FQNEAQ (reference sequence). DNA of the CDR3: TGTGCCAGCAGCCGCGACAAATACTATGGCTACACCTTC. Its protein product is CASSRDKYYGYTF.

This clone appeared a single time. The chain links TRBV15 to TRBJ2-1; no definite D call. From germline, CDR1 is LNHNV and CDR2 YYDKDF (reference sequence). The CDR3 consists of 15 residues. V lost 4 bases, J lost 2 bases, and 12 bases lay in between. Here the CDR3 reads CATSNHLPPYNEQFF. DNA of the CDR3: TGTGCCACCAGCAATCACCTACCCCCCTACAATGAGCAGTTCTTC.

The chain recombines TRBV9 with TRBJ2-1; TRBD2 is a possible D gene (6 bases). Trimming took off 0 bases at V and 0 bases at J, with 10 bases between the two ends. CDR1 is SGDLS, CDR2 YYNGEE, per germline. The CDR3 is 16 amino acids. The CDR3 loop is CASSVGPGLSYNEQFF. The CDR3 bases are TGTGCCAGCAGCGTAGGCCCGGGACTCTCCTACAATGAGCAGTTCTTC. Supplemented by reference TRBV9 and TRBJ2-1, the full variable domain reads DSGVTQTPKHLITATGQRVTLRCSPRSGDLSVYWYQQSLDQGLQFLIQYYNGEERAKGNILERFSAQQFPDLHSELNLSSLELGDSALYFCASSVGPGLSYNEQFFGPGTRLTVL.

The gene calls are TRBV6-6 and TRBJ2-5, with 10 bases aligning to TRBD1. V lost 7 bases to trimming and J lost 4 bases; unmatched junction nucleotides: 12. The CDR3 loop spans 16 amino acids. Germline CDR1 is MNHNY and CDR2 is SVGAGI (reference sequence). The CDR3 DNA is TGTGCCAGCATCCCCGGGTCGGGACAGGGGCGAGAGACCCAGTACTTC. Residues: CASIPGSGQGRETQYF.

The CDR3 protein is CASSISGQGAYEQYF. In nucleotides, the CDR3 is TGTGCCAGCAGCATTTCGGGACAGGGAGCCTACGAGCAGTACTTC. The chain is built from TRBV5-4 and TRBJ2-7; 9 bases map to TRBD1. This CDR3 spans 15 amino acids. Germline values: CDR1 SGHNT, CDR2 YYREEE (reference sequence). After removal of 4 bases from V and 2 bases from J, the junction contained 7 bases not matched to a gene.

The gene calls are TRBV7-2 and TRBJ2-7; TRBD1 matches 7 bases. The CDR3 covers 13 residues. Germline V lookup: CDR1 SGHTA, CDR2 FQGNSA. Unmatched junction bases numbered 14, after V lost 8 bases and J lost 10 bases. Here the CDR3 DNA reads TGTGCCAGCGCGACAAAAGGGGGCGCAACCCAGTACTTC. Protein product: CASATKGGATQYF.

The V call is TRBV5-4, the J call TRBJ2-1; TRBD2 aligns across 7 bases. The CDR3 totals 15 residues. Germline-derived CDR1 and CDR2 are SGHNT and YYREEE (reference sequence). V gave up 1 base and J gave up 4 bases; unmatched junction bases: 5. The CDR3, as DNA: TGTGCCAGCAGCTTGCGGGGAGGGCGGTACAATGAGCAGTTCTTC. Amino acid sequence: CASSLRGGRYNEQFF.

This chain joins TRBV29-1 and TRBJ2-3; 10 bases fit TRBD1. The CDR3 sequence is 13 residues long. The germline V gene encodes CDR1 SQVTM and CDR2 ANQGSEA. The trim removed 8 bases at V and 6 bases at J, leaving 8 bases unmatched. CDR3 loop: CSLTGTGDDTQYF. CDR3 coding DNA: TGCAGCTTGACCGGGACAGGGGACGATACGCAGTATTTT.

This clone showed up just once. The chain is built from TRBV4-3 and TRBJ2-1, with 10 bases lining up with TRBD2. The junction had 7 bases not matched to a gene; V was cut back by 2 bases and J by 6 bases. This CDR3 is 16 amino acids long. The germline V gene encodes CDR1 LGHNA and CDR2 YSLEER. CDR3 amino acids: CASSQQSGTSVNEQFF. Written as DNA, the CDR3 is TGCGCCAGCAGCCAACAGTCCGGGACTAGCGTCAATGAGCAGTTCTTC.